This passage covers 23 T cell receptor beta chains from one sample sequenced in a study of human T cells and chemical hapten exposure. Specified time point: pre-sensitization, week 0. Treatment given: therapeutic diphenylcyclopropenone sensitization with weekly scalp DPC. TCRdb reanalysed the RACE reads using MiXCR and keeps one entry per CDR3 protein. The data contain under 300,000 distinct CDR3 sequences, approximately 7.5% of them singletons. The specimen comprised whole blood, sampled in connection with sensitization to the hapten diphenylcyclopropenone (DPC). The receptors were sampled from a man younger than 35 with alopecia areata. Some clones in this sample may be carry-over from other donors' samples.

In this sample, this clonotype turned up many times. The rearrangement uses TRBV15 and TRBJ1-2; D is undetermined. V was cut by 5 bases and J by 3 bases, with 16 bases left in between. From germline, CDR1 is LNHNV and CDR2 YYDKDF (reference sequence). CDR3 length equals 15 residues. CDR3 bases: TGTGCCACCAGCCTCCCGAGACGGATAGACTATGGCTACACCTTC. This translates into CATSLPRRIDYGYTF.

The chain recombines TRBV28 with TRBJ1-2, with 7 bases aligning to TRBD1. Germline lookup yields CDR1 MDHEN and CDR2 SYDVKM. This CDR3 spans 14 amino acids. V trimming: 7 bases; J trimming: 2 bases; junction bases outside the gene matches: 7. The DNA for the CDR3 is TGTGCCAGCACACTGGTGGGACAGAACTATGGCTACACCTTC. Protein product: CASTLVGQNYGYTF.

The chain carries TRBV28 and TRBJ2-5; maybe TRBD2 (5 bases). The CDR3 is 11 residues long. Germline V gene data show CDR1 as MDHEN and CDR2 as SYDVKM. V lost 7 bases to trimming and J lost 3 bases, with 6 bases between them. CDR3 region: CASMREETQYF. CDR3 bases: TGTGCCAGCATGCGGGAAGAGACCCAGTACTTC. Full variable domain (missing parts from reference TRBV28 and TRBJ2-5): DVKVTQSSRYLVKRTGEKVFLECVQDMDHENMFWYRQDPGLGLRLIYFSYDVKMKEKGDIPEGYSVSREKKERFSLILESASTNQTSMYLCASMREETQYFGPGTRLLVL.

The CDR3 loop reads CASSSPKGQGHQPQHF. Written as DNA, the CDR3 is TGTGCCAGCAGCTCGCCTAAAGGACAGGGACATCAGCCCCAGCATTTT. V usage is TRBV7-8 and J usage is TRBJ1-5, with TRBD1 matching over 8 bases. The V gene's germline CDR1 is SGHVS and CDR2 FQNEAQ. The J segment lost 5 bases and the V segment lost 4 bases, leaving 10 bases of the junction unmatched. The CDR3 is 16 amino acids.

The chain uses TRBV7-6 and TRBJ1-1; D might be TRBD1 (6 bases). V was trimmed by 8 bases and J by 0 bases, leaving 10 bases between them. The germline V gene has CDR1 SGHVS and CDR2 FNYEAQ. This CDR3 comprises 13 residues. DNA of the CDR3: TGTGCCAGCTTCGCAGGGGTGAACACTGAAGCTTTCTTT. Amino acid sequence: CASFAGVNTEAFF.

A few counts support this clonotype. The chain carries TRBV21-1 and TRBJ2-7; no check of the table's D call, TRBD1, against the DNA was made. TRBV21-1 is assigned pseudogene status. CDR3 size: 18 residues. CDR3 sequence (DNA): TGTGCCAGCAGCAACTACGAAAAACCGGGACCTAAGAACTACGAGCAGTACGTC. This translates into CASSNYEKPGPKNYEQYV.

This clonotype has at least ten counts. DNA for the CDR3: TGCGCCAGCAGCCAAGATGGCCCCCGGAGCTCCTACAATGAGCAGTTCTTC. This codes for CASSQDGPRSSYNEQFF. The V gene is TRBV4-3, the J gene TRBJ2-1; no definite D call. Germline loops: CDR1 LGHNA, CDR2 YSLEER. The CDR3 length is 17 residues. Trimming took 0 bases from V and 0 from J, leaving 12 bases between them.

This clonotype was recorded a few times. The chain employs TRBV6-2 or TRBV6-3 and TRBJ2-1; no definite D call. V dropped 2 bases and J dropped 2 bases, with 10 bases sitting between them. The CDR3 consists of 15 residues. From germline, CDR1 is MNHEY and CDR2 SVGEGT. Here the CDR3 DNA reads TGTGCCAGCAGTTACGCTAAGGGCACCTACAATGAGCAGTTCTTC. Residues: CASSYAKGTYNEQFF.

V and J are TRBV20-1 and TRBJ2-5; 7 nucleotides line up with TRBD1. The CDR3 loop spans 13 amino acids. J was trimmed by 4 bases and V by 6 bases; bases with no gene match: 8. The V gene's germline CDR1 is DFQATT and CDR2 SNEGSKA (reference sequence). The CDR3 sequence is CSANYRGAETQYF. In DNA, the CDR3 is TGCAGTGCCAATTACAGGGGAGCAGAGACCCAGTACTTC.

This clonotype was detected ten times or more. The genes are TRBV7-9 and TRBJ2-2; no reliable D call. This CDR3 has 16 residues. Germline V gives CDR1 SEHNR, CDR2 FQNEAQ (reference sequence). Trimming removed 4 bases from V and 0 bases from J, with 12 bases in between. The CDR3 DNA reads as TGTGCCAGCAGCTCCCGAAAACATGCGAACACCGGGGAGCTGTTTTTT. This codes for CASSSRKHANTGELFF. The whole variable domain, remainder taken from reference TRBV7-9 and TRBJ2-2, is DTGVSQNPRHKITKRGQNVTFRCDPISEHNRLYWYRQTLGQGPEFLTYFQNEAQLEKSRLLSDRFSAERPKGSFSTLEIQRTEQGDSAMYLCASSSRKHANTGELFFGEGSRLTVL.

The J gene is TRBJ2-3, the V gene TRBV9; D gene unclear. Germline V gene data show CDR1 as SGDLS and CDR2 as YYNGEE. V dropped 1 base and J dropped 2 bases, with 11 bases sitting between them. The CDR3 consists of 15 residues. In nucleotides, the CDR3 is TGTGCCAGCAGCGTATCTGTCCAGTCCACAGATACGCAGTATTTT. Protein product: CASSVSVQSTDTQYF.

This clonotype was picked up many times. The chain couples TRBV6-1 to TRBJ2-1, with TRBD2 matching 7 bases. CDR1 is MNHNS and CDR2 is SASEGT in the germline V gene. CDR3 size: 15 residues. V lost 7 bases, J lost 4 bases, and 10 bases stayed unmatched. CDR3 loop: CASKTYSSGYNEQFF. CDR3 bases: TGTGCCAGCAAAACATACTCTAGCGGTTACAATGAGCAGTTCTTC.

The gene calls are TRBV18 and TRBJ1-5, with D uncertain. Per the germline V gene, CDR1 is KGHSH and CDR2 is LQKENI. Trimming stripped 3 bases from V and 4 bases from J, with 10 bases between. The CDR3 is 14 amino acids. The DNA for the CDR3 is TGTGCCAGCTCACCCGGGGATTTAAATCAGCCCCAGCATTTT. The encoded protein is CASSPGDLNQPQHF. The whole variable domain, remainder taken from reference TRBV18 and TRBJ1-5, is NAGVMQNPRHLVRRRGQEARLRCSPMKGHSHVYWYRQLPEEGLKFMVYLQKENIIDESGMPKERFSAEFPKEGPSILRIQQVVRGDSAAYFCASSPGDLNQPQHFGDGTRLSIL.

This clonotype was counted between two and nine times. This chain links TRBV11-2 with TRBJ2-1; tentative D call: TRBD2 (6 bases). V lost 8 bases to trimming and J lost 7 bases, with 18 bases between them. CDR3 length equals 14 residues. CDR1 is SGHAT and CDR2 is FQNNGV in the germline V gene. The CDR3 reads CASFGGALGNEQFF. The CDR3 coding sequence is TGTGCCAGCTTTGGCGGGGCCTTAGGGAATGAGCAGTTCTTC.

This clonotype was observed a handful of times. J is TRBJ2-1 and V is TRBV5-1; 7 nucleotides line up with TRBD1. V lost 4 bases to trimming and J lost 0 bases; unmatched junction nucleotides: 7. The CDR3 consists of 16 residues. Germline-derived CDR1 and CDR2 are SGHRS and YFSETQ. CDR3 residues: CASSLGQADSYNEQFF. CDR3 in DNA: TGCGCCAGCAGCCTCGGACAGGCCGACTCCTACAATGAGCAGTTCTTC.

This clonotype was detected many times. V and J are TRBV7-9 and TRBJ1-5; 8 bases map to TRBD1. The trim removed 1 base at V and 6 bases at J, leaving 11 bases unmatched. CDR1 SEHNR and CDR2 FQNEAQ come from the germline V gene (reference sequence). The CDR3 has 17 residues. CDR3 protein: CASSLDVGWTGFQPQHF. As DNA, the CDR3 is TGTGCCAGCAGCTTAGACGTTGGTTGGACAGGGTTTCAGCCCCAGCATTTT.

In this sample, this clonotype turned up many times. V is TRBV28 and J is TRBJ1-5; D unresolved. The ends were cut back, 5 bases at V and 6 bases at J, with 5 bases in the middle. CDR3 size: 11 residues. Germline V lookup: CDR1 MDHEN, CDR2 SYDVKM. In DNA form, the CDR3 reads TGTGCCAGCAGTCACTTTCAGCCCCAGCATTTT. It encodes CASSHFQPQHF.

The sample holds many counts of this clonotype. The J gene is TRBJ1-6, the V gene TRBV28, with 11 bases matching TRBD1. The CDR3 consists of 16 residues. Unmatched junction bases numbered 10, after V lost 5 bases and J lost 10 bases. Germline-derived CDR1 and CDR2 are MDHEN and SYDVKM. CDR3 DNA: TGTGCCAGCAGTACCCCCCCGGGGACAGGGGGGTCACCCCTCCACTTT. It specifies CASSTPPGTGGSPLHF.

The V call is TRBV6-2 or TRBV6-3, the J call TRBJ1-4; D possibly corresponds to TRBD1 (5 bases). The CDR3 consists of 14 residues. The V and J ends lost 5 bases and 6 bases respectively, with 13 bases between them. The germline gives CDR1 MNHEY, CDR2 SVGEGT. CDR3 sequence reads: CASSRDRGYEKLFF. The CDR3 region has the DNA TGTGCCAGCAGTCGGGACCGCGGCTATGAAAAACTGTTTTTT.

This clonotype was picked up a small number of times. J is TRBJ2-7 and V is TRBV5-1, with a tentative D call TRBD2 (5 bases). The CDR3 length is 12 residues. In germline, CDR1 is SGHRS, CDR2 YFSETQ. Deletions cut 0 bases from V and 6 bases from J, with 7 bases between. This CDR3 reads CASSLAGGEQYF. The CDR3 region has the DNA TGCGCCAGCAGCTTGGCAGGAGGCGAGCAGTACTTC. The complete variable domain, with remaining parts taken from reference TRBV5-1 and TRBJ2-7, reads KAGVTQTPRYLIKTRGQQVTLSCSPISGHRSVSWYQQTPGQGLQFLFEYFSETQRNKGNFPGRFSGRQFSNSRSEMNVSTLELGDSALYLCASSLAGGEQYFGPGTRLTVT.

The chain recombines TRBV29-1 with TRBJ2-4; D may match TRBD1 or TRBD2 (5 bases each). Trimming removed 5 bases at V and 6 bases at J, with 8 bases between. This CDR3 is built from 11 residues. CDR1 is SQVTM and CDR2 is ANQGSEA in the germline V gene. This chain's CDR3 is CSVRGTNIQYF. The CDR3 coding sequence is TGCAGCGTTCGTGGGACAAACATTCAGTACTTC. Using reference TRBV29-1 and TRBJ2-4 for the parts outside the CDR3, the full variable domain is SAVISQKPSRDICQRGTSLTIQCQVDSQVTMMFWYRQQPGQSLTLIATANQGSEATYESGFVIDKFPISRPNLTFSTLTVSNMSPEDSSIYLCSVRGTNIQYFGAGTRLSVL.

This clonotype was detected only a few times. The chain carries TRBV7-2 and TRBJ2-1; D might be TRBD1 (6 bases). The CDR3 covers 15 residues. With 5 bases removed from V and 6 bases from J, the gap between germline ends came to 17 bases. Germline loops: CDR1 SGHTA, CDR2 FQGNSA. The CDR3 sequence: CASSQSMDRPNEQFF. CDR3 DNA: TGTGCCAGCAGCCAGTCCATGGACAGACCCAATGAGCAGTTCTTC.

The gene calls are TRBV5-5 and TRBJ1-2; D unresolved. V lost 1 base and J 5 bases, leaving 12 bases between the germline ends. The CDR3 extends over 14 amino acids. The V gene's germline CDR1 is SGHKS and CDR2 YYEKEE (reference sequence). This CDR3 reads CASSLFTESYGYTF. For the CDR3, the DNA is TGTGCCAGCAGCTTGTTTACCGAATCATATGGCTACACCTTC. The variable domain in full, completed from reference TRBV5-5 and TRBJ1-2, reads DAGVTQSPTHLIKTRGQQVTLRCSPISGHKSVSWYQQVLGQGPQFIFQYYEKEERGRGNFPDRFSARQFPNYSSELNVNALLLGDSALYLCASSLFTESYGYTFGSGTRLTVV.